A single sample gave rise to the 28 T cell receptor beta chains below, sequenced in a study of identifying expanded T cells in peripheral blood. Assay: immunoSEQ multiplex PCR; the TCRdb copy retains only in-frame clones and omits some. The sample records 85,000 to 100,000 clones, 88% being singletons. The sample consisted of blood. These receptors all stem from a person aged 18 to 69 in good health.

This clone showed up just once. The J gene is TRBJ2-2, the V gene TRBV6-5, with D possibly TRBD1 on 6 matching bases. Germline V lookup: CDR1 MNHEY, CDR2 SVGAGI. The CDR3 length is 14 residues. The germline V and J ends were trimmed by 0 bases and 4 bases, with 6 bases remaining between them. In DNA form, the CDR3 reads TGTGCCAGCAGTTACTCAGGGGGCACCGGGGAGCTGTTTTTT. Translated: CASSYSGGTGELFF.

This chain links TRBV30 with TRBJ1-6; no firm D call. Between the trimmed V and J ends, which lost 0 bases and 10 bases, there was a span of 16 bases. Germline assignment: CDR1 GTSNPN and CDR2 SVGIG (reference sequence). This CDR3 region has 15 residues. This chain's CDR3 is CAWSVEVRLGSPLHF. The CDR3 bases are TGTGCCTGGAGTGTAGAGGTACGATTAGGGTCACCCCTCCACTTT. Using reference TRBV30 and TRBJ1-6 for the parts outside the CDR3, the full variable domain is SQTIHQWPATLVQPVGSPLSLECTVEGTSNPNLYWYRQAAGRGLQLLFYSVGIGQISSEVPQNLSASRPQDRQFILSSKKLLLSDSGFYLCAWSVEVRLGSPLHFGNGTRLTVT.

The J gene is TRBJ2-2, the V gene TRBV10-3; D may match TRBD1 or TRBD2 (7 bases each). Trimming stripped 5 bases from V and 6 bases from J, with 22 bases between. Per the germline V gene, CDR1 is ENHRY and CDR2 is SYGVKD. The CDR3 sequence is 17 residues long. CDR3 in amino acids: CAISYHQREGAAGELFF. The CDR3 nucleotides are TGTGCCATCAGTTACCACCAGAGGGAGGGGGCTGCCGGGGAGCTGTTTTTT.

V gene TRBV28 combines with J gene TRBJ2-1, with D uncertain. The germline CDR1 and CDR2 sequences are MDHEN and SYDVKM. The CDR3 is made up of 13 amino acids. V lost 3 bases and J 8 bases, leaving 11 bases between the germline ends. CDR3 sequence: CASSLGGPHEQFF. CDR3 coding DNA: TGTGCCAGCAGTTTGGGTGGCCCACATGAGCAGTTCTTC.

The V and J genes are TRBV25-1 and TRBJ2-2, with unresolved D. Trimming stripped 10 bases from V and 1 base from J, with 10 bases between. This CDR3 is 13 amino acids long. CDR1 is MGHDK and CDR2 is SYGVNS in the germline V gene. CDR3 sequence (DNA): TGTGCCACCACGACTGGGAACACCGGGGAGCTGTTTTTT. This translates into CATTTGNTGELFF.

The chain joins TRBV2 to TRBJ2-5; 10 bases are shared with TRBD2. Germline CDR1 SNHLY, CDR2 FYNNEI. V gave up 5 bases and J gave up 1 base; unmatched junction bases: 10. The CDR3 length is 17 residues. The CDR3 sequence: CASSPISSGGLQETQYF. The CDR3 bases are TGTGCCAGCAGTCCAATATCTAGCGGGGGCCTCCAAGAGACCCAGTACTTC.

This chain joins TRBV6-5 and TRBJ2-7; no clear D. The CDR3 covers 13 residues. Germline lookup yields CDR1 MNHEY and CDR2 SVGAGI. Deletions cut 4 bases from V and 4 bases from J, with 11 bases between. CDR3 in amino acids: CASSSTPDYEQYF. DNA of the CDR3: TGTGCCAGCAGTTCCACCCCCGATTACGAGCAGTACTTC.

This sequence joins TRBV28 and TRBJ1-5; D not certain. Trimming took 6 bases from V and 3 from J, leaving 12 bases between them. The CDR3 covers 14 residues. Looked up from germline, CDR1 is MDHEN and CDR2 is SYDVKM. The CDR3 sequence: CASSYSHPNQPQHF. DNA for the CDR3: TGTGCCAGCAGCTACTCCCACCCCAATCAGCCCCAGCATTTT.

The gene calls are TRBV7-9 and TRBJ2-3, with a possible D match to TRBD1 (6 bases). V shed 2 bases and J shed 3 bases, with 12 bases lying between them. This CDR3 has 15 residues. Germline lookup yields CDR1 SEHNR and CDR2 FQNEAQ (reference sequence). The chain's CDR3 is CASSLQGMGTDTQYF. The CDR3 coding sequence is TGTGCCAGCAGCTTACAGGGGATGGGTACAGATACGCAGTATTTT. Supplemented by reference TRBV7-9 and TRBJ2-3, the full variable domain reads DTGVSQNPRHKITKRGQNVTFRCDPISEHNRLYWYRQTLGQGPEFLTYFQNEAQLEKSRLLSDRFSAERPKGSFSTLEIQRTEQGDSAMYLCASSLQGMGTDTQYFGPGTRLTVL.

This clone was observed once. V is TRBV6-5 and J is TRBJ1-2, with 7 bases lining up with TRBD1. CDR1 and CDR2 from the germline V gene are MNHEY and SVGAGI. This CDR3 comprises 13 residues. The V segment lost 6 bases and the J segment 6 bases; nucleotides outside the gene matches: 7. Here the CDR3 DNA reads TGTGCCAGCAGGAGGGGGACAGCCAATGGCTACACCTTC. Its protein product is CASRRGTANGYTF.

The chain has TRBV19 and TRBJ2-5; D is tentatively TRBD1 or TRBD2 (6 bases each). CDR1 and CDR2 (germline): LNHDA, SQIVND (reference sequence). The CDR3 sequence is 14 residues long. The V gene lost 4 bases and the J gene lost 3 bases, with 12 bases spanning the gap. The CDR3 DNA reads TGTGCCAGTAGTAACGGGGGCTCGGAAGAGACCCAGTACTTC. Translated, it gives CASSNGGSEETQYF.

The chain couples TRBV5-4 to TRBJ2-3; no clear D gene. Germline-derived CDR1 and CDR2 are SGHNT and YYREEE (reference sequence). With 0 bases removed from V and 5 bases from J, the gap between germline ends came to 4 bases. The CDR3 has 12 amino acids. The chain's CDR3 is CASSLGLDTQYF. DNA for the CDR3: TGTGCCAGCAGCTTGGGTTTAGATACGCAGTATTTT.

Worth noting for this clone: In the same sample, other DNA sequences code for this CDR3. The V gene is TRBV28, the J gene TRBJ1-6; TRBD1 agrees at 8 bases. This CDR3 is built from 14 residues. The V gene's germline CDR1 is MDHEN and CDR2 SYDVKM. J gave up 9 bases and V 5 bases, and 6 bases lay outside the gene matches. The CDR3 region is CASSLGQGGSPLHF. The CDR3 nucleotides read TGTGCCAGCAGTCTCGGACAGGGAGGTTCACCCCTCCACTTT.

The chain has TRBV10-3 and TRBJ1-1; maybe TRBD1 (5 bases). The CDR3 consists of 12 residues. Germline loops: CDR1 ENHRY, CDR2 SYGVKD. V dropped 7 bases and J dropped 1 base, with 7 bases sitting between them. CDR3 sequence reads: CAITTGNTEAFF. The CDR3 nucleotides read TGTGCCATCACTACAGGGAACACTGAAGCTTTCTTT.

The chain employs TRBV6-6 and TRBJ2-5, with TRBD1 matching over 12 bases. The J call is uncertain, as TRBJ2-7 better fits the DNA end. The CDR3 has 14 amino acids. CDR1 is MNHNY and CDR2 is SVGAGI in the germline V gene (reference sequence). The CDR3 loop is CASRMGQGAHEQYF. The DNA of the CDR3 is TGTGCCAGCAGGATGGGACAGGGGGCCCACGAGCAGTACTTC.

There are a few counts of this clone. J is TRBJ1-5 and V is TRBV7-2; D gene uncertain. CDR1 is SGHTA, CDR2 FQGNSA, per germline. With 0 bases removed from V and 5 bases from J, the gap between germline ends came to 11 bases. The CDR3 runs 15 residues. CDR3 in DNA: TGTGCCAGCAGCTTAGCGGTTGGGAGTCATCAGCCCCAGCATTTT. Amino acids: CASSLAVGSHQPQHF.

The rearrangement uses TRBV5-6 and TRBJ2-7; 9 nucleotides align to TRBD1. CDR3 length: 12 amino acids. Unmatched junction bases numbered 1, after V lost 3 bases and J lost 6 bases. Germline V CDR1 and CDR2: SGHDT, YYEEEE. CDR3 sequence (DNA): TGTGCCAGCAGCTGGGACAGGGCCGAGCAGTACTTC. Protein sequence: CASSWDRAEQYF. The full variable domain, rest sourced from reference TRBV5-6 and TRBJ2-7, is DAGVTQSPTHLIKTRGQQVTLRCSPKSGHDTVSWYQQALGQGPQFIFQYYEEEERQRGNFPDRFSGHQFPNYSSELNVNALLLGDSALYLCASSWDRAEQYFGPGTRLTVT.

The chain has TRBV27 and TRBJ2-3, with a weak D call TRBD2 (5 bases). Trimming shortened V by 7 bases and J by 5 bases, and 16 bases separated the two germline ends. Germline CDR1 and CDR2: MNHEY and SMNVEV (reference sequence). This CDR3 comprises 14 residues. The CDR3 here is CASKSGTDGDTQYF. CDR3 in DNA: TGTGCCAGCAAAAGCGGCACCGACGGAGATACGCAGTATTTT.

The V and J genes are TRBV30 and TRBJ2-1; the match to TRBD2 covers 16 bases. With V trimmed by 8 bases and J by 9 bases, 19 bases remained unmatched. This CDR3 contains 18 residues. The germline V gene has CDR1 GTSNPN and CDR2 SVGIG (reference sequence). The CDR3, as DNA: TGTGCCCTGCTGCAAAGTTACAGGGGACTAGCGGGAGGGGGTGAGCAGTTCTTC. This sequence encodes CALLQSYRGLAGGGEQFF.

The chain uses TRBV10-3 and TRBJ2-7, with D possibly matching TRBD2 (5 bases). This CDR3 is 14 amino acids long. V lost 0 bases to trimming and J lost 5 bases, with 11 bases between them. The V gene's germline CDR1 is ENHRY and CDR2 SYGVKD. CDR3 bases: TGTGCCATCAGTGAGTCGAGGGTTCTTGACGAGCAGTACTTC. Protein product: CAISESRVLDEQYF.

The chain has TRBV25-1 and TRBJ2-7, with D perhaps TRBD2 (6 bases). The CDR3 is 14 amino acids. V lost 8 bases, J lost 0 bases, and 14 bases lay in between. Germline CDR1 and CDR2: MGHDK and SYGVNS. CDR3 residues: CASEPGGTSYEQYF. CDR3 bases: TGTGCCAGCGAACCCGGAGGGACCTCCTACGAGCAGTACTTC.

The genes are TRBV6-4 and TRBJ1-6, with unresolved D. V shed 6 bases and J shed 8 bases, with 11 bases lying between them. Germline V CDR1 and CDR2: MRHNA, SNTAGT. The CDR3 consists of 13 residues. In DNA form, the CDR3 reads TGTGCCAGCAGCCAAGAGACCCATTCACCCCTCCACTTT. Its translation: CASSQETHSPLHF.

The rearrangement joins TRBV7-9 to TRBJ2-7; 7 bases are a match to TRBD1. Germline loops: CDR1 SEHNR, CDR2 FQNEAQ (reference sequence). V was clipped by 10 bases and J by 2 bases; unmatched bases: 8. The CDR3 is made up of 13 amino acids. The CDR3 protein is CATKQGTTYEQYF. The CDR3 DNA sequence: TGTGCCACAAAACAGGGGACAACCTACGAGCAGTACTTC.

V is TRBV6-4 and J is TRBJ2-5; TRBD1 matches 11 bases. V dropped 2 bases and J dropped 1; count of bases not matched to a gene: 0. CDR1 is MRHNA and CDR2 is SNTAGT in the germline V gene. This CDR3 spans 15 amino acids. CDR3 DNA: TGTGCCAGCAGTGACGGGACAGGGGGCCAAGAGACCCAGTACTTC. Protein: CASSDGTGGQETQYF.

The CDR3 region has the DNA TGTGCCAGCAGCCAACCTCTGACAGGGGGCCTAGATACGCAGTATTTT. This sequence encodes CASSQPLTGGLDTQYF. The chain uses TRBV4-2 and TRBJ2-3; 10 positions agree with TRBD1. Germline V gene lookup returns CDR1 LGHNA and CDR2 YNFKEQ. There are 16 residues in the CDR3. V lost 2 bases to trimming and J lost 5 bases; unmatched junction nucleotides: 7.

The chain joins TRBV18 to TRBJ1-2; D remains unclear. The CDR3 covers 12 residues. Trimming pared 0 bases from V and 9 bases from J, leaving 8 bases between. Looked up from germline, CDR1 is KGHSH and CDR2 is LQKENI. CDR3 protein: CASSPPRSSYTF. Written as DNA, the CDR3 is TGTGCCAGCTCACCACCGAGGTCTAGCTACACCTTC.

This chain links TRBV15 with TRBJ2-5, with D unresolved. The CDR3 runs 15 residues. V lost 3 bases and J 1 base, leaving 12 bases between the germline ends. From germline, CDR1 is LNHNV and CDR2 YYDKDF (reference sequence). The CDR3, as DNA: TGTGCCACCAGCAGGACGGCCGCCATCCAAGAGACCCAGTACTTC. Its protein is CATSRTAAIQETQYF. Combining the CDR3 with reference TRBV15 and TRBJ2-5 gives the whole variable domain DAMVIQNPRYQVTQFGKPVTLSCSQTLNHNVMYWYQQKSSQAPKLLFHYYDKDFNNEADTPDNFQSRRPNTSFCFLDIRSPGLGDTAMYLCATSRTAAIQETQYFGPGTRLLVL.

The rearrangement joins TRBV6-1 to TRBJ1-3; D unresolved. The CDR3 sequence is 14 residues long. Germline V gene data show CDR1 as MNHNS and CDR2 as SASEGT. The germline V and J ends were trimmed by 2 bases and 4 bases, with 9 bases remaining between them. CDR3 sequence: CASSEKEIGNTIYF. CDR3 bases: TGTGCCAGCAGTGAAAAAGAGATCGGAAACACCATATATTTT.